The text below deals with one T cell receptor (beta chain). The entry originates in a study of CD8 T cell repertoires and HIV-1 epitope variants. Across the study: T cells were stimulated with Twenty-five Gag and Nef peptides separately. Tested: three Gag epitope families, Nef HW9 and YT9. An uncultured baseline aliquot held 1M T cells.

Sequencing of TCR beta CDR3 used immunoSEQ survey depth. Measured with immunoSEQ multiplex PCR; TCRdb has only the in-frame clones, and not every one. Of 80,000 to 95,000 clones detected, almost 75% appear once; the ten largest clones hold under 30%. CDR1 is SEHNR, CDR2 FQNEAQ, per germline (reference sequence). CDR3 length: 13 residues. Trimming took 3 bases from V and 4 from J, leaving 9 bases between them. V gene TRBV7-9 combines with J gene TRBJ1-1; D gene unclear. Sample: uncultured baseline CD8+ T cells from peripheral blood mononuclear cells (PBMCs). This receptor was taken from a male donor with HIV. CDR3 sequence: CASSLVGPTEAFF. In nucleotides, the CDR3 is TGTGCCAGCAGCTTGGTAGGACCCACTGAAGCTTTCTTT.